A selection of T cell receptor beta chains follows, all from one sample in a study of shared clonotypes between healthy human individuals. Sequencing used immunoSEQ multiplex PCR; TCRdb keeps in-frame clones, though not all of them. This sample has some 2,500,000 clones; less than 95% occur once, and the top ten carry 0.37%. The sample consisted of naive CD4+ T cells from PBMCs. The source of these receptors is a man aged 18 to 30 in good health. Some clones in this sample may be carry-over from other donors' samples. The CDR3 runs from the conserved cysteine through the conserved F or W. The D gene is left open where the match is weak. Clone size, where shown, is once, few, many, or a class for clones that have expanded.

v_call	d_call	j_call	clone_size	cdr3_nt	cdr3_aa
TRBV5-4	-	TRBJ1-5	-	TGTGCCAGCAGCTTGGCGGGGCAGCCCCAGCATTTT	CASSLAGQPQHF
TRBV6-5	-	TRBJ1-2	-	TGTGCCAGCAGTTACGATCCCCCCGGCTACACCTTC	CASSYDPPGYTF
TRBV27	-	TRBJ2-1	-	TGTGCCAGCAGTCCAGCCGCATACTACAATGAGCAGTTCTTC	CASSPAAYYNEQFF
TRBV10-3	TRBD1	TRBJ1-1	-	TGTGCCATCAGGACGGACAGGTCTGAAGCTTTCTTT	CAIRTDRSEAFF
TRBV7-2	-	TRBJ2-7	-	TGTGCCAGCAGCTTACAAGGGAGTACCCTCTACGAGCAGTACTTC	CASSLQGSTLYEQYF
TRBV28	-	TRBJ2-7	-	TGTGCCAGCAGGCCTACACCCGTCCGCGAGCAGTACTTC	CASRPTPVREQYF
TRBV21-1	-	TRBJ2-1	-	TGTGCCAGCAGCAACACTGAACGGACTAGCGGGAATTTGTGTGATGAGCAGTTCTTC	CASSNTERTSGNLCDEQFF
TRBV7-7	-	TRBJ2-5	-	TGTGCCAGCAGCTTTGGGGGGCAAGTAGGTCAAGAGACCCAGTACTTC	CASSFGGQVGQETQYF
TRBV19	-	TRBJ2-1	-	TGTGCCAGTAGTATAGAGGGGCAAATGTACAATGAGCAGTTCTTC	CASSIEGQMYNEQFF
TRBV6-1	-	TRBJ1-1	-	TGTGCCAGCAGTGATCAAGGGAGGAACACTGAAGCTTTCTTT	CASSDQGRNTEAFF
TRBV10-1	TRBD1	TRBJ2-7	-	TGCGCCAGCAGTGCGGGGGACAGGGGAGGGCAGTACTTC	CASSAGDRGGQYF
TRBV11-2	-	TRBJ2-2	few	TGTGCCAGCAGCCTGAACACCGGGGAGCTGTTTTTT	CASSLNTGELFF
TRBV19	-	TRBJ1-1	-	TGTGCCAGTAGTCTCCGGAGCAGAGGGAGCACTGAAGCTTTCTTT	CASSLRSRGSTEAFF
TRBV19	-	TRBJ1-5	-	TGTGCCAGTAGTATAGGGGGATCTGGGCAGCCCCAGCATTTT	CASSIGGSGQPQHF
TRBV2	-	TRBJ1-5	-	TGTGCCAGCACCTCAAATAGCAATCAGCCCCAGCATTTT	CASTSNSNQPQHF
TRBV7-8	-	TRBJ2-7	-	TGTGCCAGCAGCTTATGGACGGCAGCCAATTGGGACGAGCAGTACTTC	CASSLWTAANWDEQYF
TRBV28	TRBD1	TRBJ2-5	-	TGTGCCAGCAGTTTATGGGGACAGGGGCGGGGGGAGACCCAGTACTTC	CASSLWGQGRGETQYF
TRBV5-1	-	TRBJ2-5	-	TGCGCCAGCAGCTTGTGGACAGATCAAGAGACCCAGTACTTC	CASSLWTDQETQYF
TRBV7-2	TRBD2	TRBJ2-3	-	TGTGCCAGCAGCAATAACAGACTAGCGGGAGCAGATACGCAGTATTTT	CASSNNRLAGADTQYF
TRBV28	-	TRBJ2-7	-	TGTGCCAGCAGTTTCGTAGGTTTTGGCGAGCAGTACTTC	CASSFVGFGEQYF
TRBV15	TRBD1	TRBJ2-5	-	TGTGCCACCGGGGGACAGCGTCAAGAGACCCAGTACTTC	CATGGQRQETQYF
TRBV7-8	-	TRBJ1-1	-	TGTGCCAGCAGCCCTCGGGACCCATGGACTGAAGCTTTCTTT	CASSPRDPWTEAFF
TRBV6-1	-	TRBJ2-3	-	TGTGCCAGCAGTGGCGGGGTGAGCACAGATACGCAGTATTTT	CASSGGVSTDTQYF
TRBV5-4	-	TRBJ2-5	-	TGTGCCAGCAGCTTGGATCGCGGGATTGAGACCCAGTACTTC	CASSLDRGIETQYF
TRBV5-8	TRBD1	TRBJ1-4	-	TGTGCCAGCAGTTCAGGACAGGGCGCGAGGCTGGCAACTAATGAAAAACTGTTTTTT	CASSSGQGARLATNEKLFF
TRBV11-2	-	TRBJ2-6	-	TGTGCCAGCAGCTTAGAACGAGGACAGTCAGGATGGACTGGGGCCAACGTCCTGACTTTC	CASSLERGQSGWTGANVLTF
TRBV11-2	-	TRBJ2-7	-	TGTGCCAGCAGCTTAGGGGGGCAGCGCTACGAGCAGTACTTC	CASSLGGQRYEQYF
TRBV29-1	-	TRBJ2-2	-	TGCAGCGTTGGCAGGCCGAACACCGGGGAGCTGTTTTTT	CSVGRPNTGELFF
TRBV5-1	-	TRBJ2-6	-	TGCGCCAGCAGCTGGGACCGGGACACCTTCATCTCTGGGGCCAACGTCCTGACTTTC	CASSWDRDTFISGANVLTF
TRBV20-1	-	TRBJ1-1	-	TGCAGTGCTTCGCCTACATATGAAGCTTTCTTT	CSASPTYEAFF
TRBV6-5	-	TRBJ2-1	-	TGTGCCAGCAGTCCGAGAAGCAATGAGCAGTTCTTC	CASSPRSNEQFF
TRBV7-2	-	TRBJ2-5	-	TGTGCCAGCAGCCCAAAGCGGCCAGTCCAAGAGACCCAGTACTTC	CASSPKRPVQETQYF
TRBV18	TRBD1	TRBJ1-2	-	TGTGCCAGCTCCCCCGGACAGGGATACTATGGCTACACCTTC	CASSPGQGYYGYTF
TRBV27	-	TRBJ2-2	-	TGTGCCAGCAGTTTAAGGGCTACCGCCATGAACACCGGGGAGCTGTTTTTT	CASSLRATAMNTGELFF
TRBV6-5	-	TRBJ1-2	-	TGTGCCAGCAGTGGAGGTGGGGGATACTATGGCTACACCTTC	CASSGGGGYYGYTF
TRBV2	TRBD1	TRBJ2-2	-	TGTGCCAGCAGTGAGGCAGGACAGGGGATTTTT	CASSEAGQGIF
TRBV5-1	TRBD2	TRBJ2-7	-	TGCGCCAGCAGCTCCACGACTAGCAGCTACGAGCAGTACTTC	CASSSTTSSYEQYF
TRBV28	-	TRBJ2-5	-	TGTGCCAGCAGTCTCAGACAGGAAGAGACCCAGTACTTC	CASSLRQEETQYF
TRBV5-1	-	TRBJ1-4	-	TGCGCCAGCAGCTTTAGCCCAACTAATGAAAAACTGTTTTTT	CASSFSPTNEKLFF
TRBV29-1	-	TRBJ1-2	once	TGCAGCGTTGAGGGCGGCCAGGGACCCTTTACTAACTATGGCTACACCTTC	CSVEGGQGPFTNYGYTF
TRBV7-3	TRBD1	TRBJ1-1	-	TGTGCCAGCAGCTTAACTGGAACAGGGGGCACTGAAGCTTTCTTT	CASSLTGTGGTEAFF
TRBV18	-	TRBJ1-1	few	TGTGCCAGCTTCGAATTTGCGAACACTGAAGCTTTCTTT	CASFEFANTEAFF
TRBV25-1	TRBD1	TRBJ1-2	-	TGTGCCAGCAGTGGAGAGGGCATTGGGACAGGGGGAGATGGCTACACCTTC	CASSGEGIGTGGDGYTF
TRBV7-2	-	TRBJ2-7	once	TGTGCCAGCAGCTCCCGGGGAGACCACCCCTCCTACGAGCAGTACTTC	CASSSRGDHPSYEQYF
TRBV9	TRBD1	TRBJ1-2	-	TGTGCCAGCAGCGCCCTTGACAGGGTTAAAGGCTACACCTTC	CASSALDRVKGYTF